Below are 3 T cell receptor beta chains sequenced from a single sample in a study of cytomegalovirus exposure and HLA in healthy donors. It was with 60 Vbeta and 13 Jbeta primers that the PCR ran. TCRdb keeps only in-frame clones here, not all; method: immunoSEQ multiplex PCR. The top ten hold around 3.9% of the sample, which has about 120,000 clones, 77% seen once. Sequencing used PBMCs. These TCRs come from a human donor in good health.

The chain recombines TRBV7-2 with TRBJ2-7, with D possibly being TRBD2 (5 bases). Per germline, CDR1 SGHTA and CDR2 FQGNSA. Trimming stripped 1 base from V and 2 bases from J, with 9 bases between. The CDR3 loop spans 14 amino acids. The CDR3 reads CASSLGFGTYEQYF. CDR3 in DNA: TGTGCCAGCAGCTTAGGGTTCGGGACCTACGAGCAGTACTTC.

This chain connects TRBV21-1 to TRBJ1-2; TRBD1 is the table's D call and was not checked against the DNA. TRBV21-1 is an annotated pseudogene. The CDR3 covers 13 residues. CDR3 protein: CASSKNRDDGYTF. DNA for the CDR3: TGTGCCAGCAGCAAAAACAGGGACGATGGCTACACCTTC.

This chain uses TRBV2 with TRBJ1-3; D may be TRBD1 (5 bases). The CDR3 extends over 15 amino acids. CDR1 is SNHLY and CDR2 is FYNNEI in the germline V gene. V lost 1 base, J lost 7 bases, and 14 bases lay in between. CDR3 protein: CASSEEGISGNTIYF. The CDR3 DNA follows: TGTGCCAGCAGTGAAGAGGGGATTAGTGGCAACACCATATATTTT.